These T cell receptor beta chains were read from a single sample in a study of CD8 T cells in Susac syndrome. Via MiXCR, TCRdb re-called the immunoSEQ multiplex PCR reads, giving one row per CDR3 protein. The profile shows about 200,000 distinct CDR3 sequences, approximately 95% of them singletons. Material for sequencing was CD4+ T cells from PBMCs. Receptors originate from a human donor with multiple sclerosis. Both conserved end residues are part of each CDR3. Each record gives: D gene, V gene, J gene, clone size, CDR3 protein, CDR3 DNA. D genes are given only for firm matches. Clone size is shown for a subset of rows, as once, few, many or a class of expanded clone.

d_gene: .; v_gene: TRBV15; j_gene: TRBJ1-4; abundance: .; CDR3aa: CASSTATNEKLFF; CDR3nt: TGTGCCAGTTCGACAGCAACTAATGAAAAACTGTTTTTT
d_gene: TRBD1; v_gene: TRBV25-1; j_gene: TRBJ1-2; abundance: .; CDR3aa: CASSQQGVHYGYTF; CDR3nt: TGTGCCAGCAGTCAGCAGGGGGTCCACTATGGCTACACCTTC
d_gene: .; v_gene: TRBV20-1; j_gene: TRBJ2-5; abundance: .; CDR3aa: CSARSGTPQETQYF; CDR3nt: TGCAGTGCGAGAAGTGGGACACCTCAAGAGACCCAGTACTTC
d_gene: TRBD1; v_gene: TRBV15; j_gene: TRBJ1-2; abundance: .; CDR3aa: CATWDRNYGYTF; CDR3nt: TGTGCCACGTGGGACAGGAACTATGGCTACACCTTC
d_gene: .; v_gene: TRBV20-1; j_gene: TRBJ1-1; abundance: .; CDR3aa: CSASNGMNTEAFF; CDR3nt: TGCAGTGCTAGTAACGGGATGAACACTGAAGCTTTCTTT
d_gene: .; v_gene: TRBV9; j_gene: TRBJ2-5; abundance: .; CDR3aa: CASSVEGRETQYF; CDR3nt: TGTGCCAGCAGCGTAGAGGGGAGAGAGACCCAGTACTTC
d_gene: .; v_gene: TRBV7-2; j_gene: TRBJ1-2; abundance: .; CDR3aa: CASSPFRVYYGYTF; CDR3nt: TGTGCCAGCAGCCCGTTCAGGGTGTACTATGGCTACACCTTC
d_gene: .; v_gene: TRBV25-1; j_gene: TRBJ1-5; abundance: once; CDR3aa: CASKYGNQPQHF; CDR3nt: TGTGCCAGCAAATATGGGAATCAGCCCCAGCATTTT
d_gene: .; v_gene: TRBV24-1; j_gene: TRBJ2-3; abundance: .; CDR3aa: CATSDTGGTDTQYF; CDR3nt: TGTGCCACCAGTGATACCGGGGGCACAGATACGCAGTATTTT
d_gene: TRBD1; v_gene: TRBV30; j_gene: TRBJ2-2; abundance: .; CDR3aa: CAWSVGTGWVGELFF; CDR3nt: TGTGCCTGGAGTGTTGGGACAGGGTGGGTCGGGGAGCTGTTTTTT
d_gene: TRBD1; v_gene: TRBV9; j_gene: TRBJ1-2; abundance: once; CDR3aa: CASSPSGGWRNYGYTF; CDR3nt: TGTGCCAGCAGCCCATCAGGGGGCTGGAGGAACTATGGCTACACCTTC
d_gene: .; v_gene: TRBV20-1; j_gene: TRBJ2-1; abundance: .; CDR3aa: CSAGSNSFYNEQFF; CDR3nt: TGCAGTGCTGGCTCAAATTCTTTCTACAATGAGCAGTTCTTC
d_gene: .; v_gene: TRBV6-2/TRBV6-3; j_gene: TRBJ1-1; abundance: .; CDR3aa: CASRPYQQLNTEAFF; CDR3nt: TGTGCCAGCAGACCCTACCAGCAGCTGAACACTGAAGCTTTCTTT
d_gene: .; v_gene: TRBV6-2/TRBV6-3; j_gene: TRBJ2-1; abundance: .; CDR3aa: CASSQSSAYNEQFF; CDR3nt: TGTGCCAGCAGCCAGTCTAGTGCCTACAATGAGCAGTTCTTC
d_gene: .; v_gene: TRBV20-1; j_gene: TRBJ2-1; abundance: .; CDR3aa: CSARDSRDGNEQFF; CDR3nt: TGCAGTGCTAGGGACAGCCGGGACGGGAATGAGCAGTTCTTC
d_gene: .; v_gene: TRBV11-2; j_gene: TRBJ2-1; abundance: few; CDR3aa: CASSLDRNNEQFF; CDR3nt: TGTGCCAGCAGCTTAGACCGAAACAATGAGCAGTTCTTC
d_gene: .; v_gene: TRBV29-1; j_gene: TRBJ1-1; abundance: .; CDR3aa: CSVGRRYTEAFF; CDR3nt: TGCAGCGTTGGCCGCCGATACACTGAAGCTTTCTTT
d_gene: .; v_gene: TRBV23-1; j_gene: TRBJ2-7; abundance: .; CDR3aa: CASSPLGKVTYEQYF; CDR3nt: TGCGCCAGCAGTCCTCTCGGAAAAGTTACCTACGAGCAGTACTTC
d_gene: TRBD1; v_gene: TRBV25-1; j_gene: TRBJ1-2; abundance: .; CDR3aa: CASSPRRGGGYTF; CDR3nt: TGTGCCAGCAGCCCAAGGCGAGGGGGCGGCTACACCTTC
d_gene: TRBD2; v_gene: TRBV29-1; j_gene: TRBJ2-1; abundance: .; CDR3aa: CSVTPGLAGGPYNEQFF; CDR3nt: TGCAGCGTCACCCCGGGACTAGCGGGGGGTCCCTACAATGAGCAGTTCTTC
d_gene: .; v_gene: TRBV29-1; j_gene: TRBJ1-4; abundance: .; CDR3aa: CSVLQTTNEKLFF; CDR3nt: TGCAGCGTTCTACAGACAACTAATGAAAAACTGTTTTTT
d_gene: TRBD1; v_gene: TRBV29-1; j_gene: TRBJ1-1; abundance: .; CDR3aa: CSGQGPGRNTEAFF; CDR3nt: TGCAGCGGACAGGGGCCGGGAAGGAACACTGAAGCTTTCTTT
d_gene: TRBD2; v_gene: TRBV29-1; j_gene: TRBJ2-1; abundance: .; CDR3aa: CSVGGRLYNEQFF; CDR3nt: TGCAGCGTGGGAGGGAGGTTATACAATGAGCAGTTCTTC
d_gene: .; v_gene: TRBV7-2; j_gene: TRBJ1-2; abundance: .; CDR3aa: CASSLATGRGYTF; CDR3nt: TGTGCCAGCAGCTTAGCGACCGGCCGGGGCTACACCTTC
d_gene: .; v_gene: TRBV12-3/TRBV12-4; j_gene: TRBJ2-5; abundance: .; CDR3aa: CASSLGDGGARTQYF; CDR3nt: TGTGCCAGCAGTTTAGGGGACGGAGGGGCGCGGACCCAGTACTTC
d_gene: TRBD1; v_gene: TRBV20-1; j_gene: TRBJ2-5; abundance: .; CDR3aa: CSARHRGRQETQYF; CDR3nt: TGCAGTGCTAGGCACAGGGGGCGTCAAGAGACCCAGTACTTC
d_gene: .; v_gene: TRBV29-1; j_gene: TRBJ1-5; abundance: .; CDR3aa: CSVEVAGSRQPQHF; CDR3nt: TGCAGCGTTGAAGTGGCAGGAAGCCGTCAGCCCCAGCATTTT
d_gene: .; v_gene: TRBV20-1; j_gene: TRBJ2-7; abundance: .; CDR3aa: CSAREGVNEQYF; CDR3nt: TGCAGTGCTAGGGAGGGAGTCAACGAGCAGTACTTC
d_gene: .; v_gene: TRBV18; j_gene: TRBJ2-3; abundance: .; CDR3aa: CASSLTGGTTDTQYF; CDR3nt: TGTGCCAGCTCACTCACCGGGGGTACCACAGATACGCAGTATTTT
d_gene: .; v_gene: TRBV13; j_gene: TRBJ1-1; abundance: .; CDR3aa: CASSLLQGPMNTEAFF; CDR3nt: TGTGCCAGCAGCCTATTACAGGGCCCCATGAACACTGAAGCTTTCTTT
d_gene: .; v_gene: TRBV7-3; j_gene: TRBJ2-7; abundance: .; CDR3aa: CASSLHESYEQYF; CDR3nt: TGTGCCAGCAGCTTACACGAGTCCTACGAGCAGTACTTC
d_gene: .; v_gene: TRBV6-1; j_gene: TRBJ2-3; abundance: .; CDR3aa: CASSEGQLWDTQYF; CDR3nt: TGTGCCAGCAGTGAAGGGCAGCTATGGGATACGCAGTATTTT
d_gene: TRBD2; v_gene: TRBV20-1; j_gene: TRBJ2-3; abundance: .; CDR3aa: CSARSLAGVSTDTQYF; CDR3nt: TGCAGTGCTAGGTCATTAGCGGGGGTGTCCACAGATACGCAGTATTTT
d_gene: .; v_gene: TRBV27; j_gene: TRBJ1-2; abundance: .; CDR3aa: CASSLQGSNYGYTF; CDR3nt: TGTGCCAGCAGTTTACAAGGGTCTAACTATGGCTACACCTTC
d_gene: .; v_gene: TRBV23-1; j_gene: TRBJ1-5; abundance: .; CDR3aa: CASSQSVQGPQHF; CDR3nt: TGCGCCAGCAGTCAATCGGTCCAAGGACCCCAGCATTTT
d_gene: TRBD1; v_gene: TRBV20-1; j_gene: TRBJ2-3; abundance: .; CDR3aa: CSAQGQASTDTQYF; CDR3nt: TGCAGTGCCCAAGGACAGGCCAGCACAGATACGCAGTATTTT
d_gene: .; v_gene: TRBV29-1; j_gene: TRBJ1-4; abundance: once; CDR3aa: CSVKREKLFF; CDR3nt: TGCAGCGTCAAGCGGGAAAAACTGTTTTTT
d_gene: TRBD2; v_gene: TRBV3-1; j_gene: TRBJ2-5; abundance: .; CDR3aa: CASSPTSVQETQYF; CDR3nt: TGTGCCAGCAGCCCAACTAGCGTCCAAGAGACCCAGTACTTC
d_gene: .; v_gene: TRBV9; j_gene: TRBJ2-3; abundance: once; CDR3aa: CASSSDSVSSTDTQYF; CDR3nt: TGTGCCAGCAGCTCCGATTCAGTTTCTAGCACAGATACGCAGTATTTT
d_gene: TRBD2; v_gene: TRBV7-9; j_gene: TRBJ2-4; abundance: .; CDR3aa: CASSLLADLAKNIQYF; CDR3nt: TGTGCCAGCAGCTTACTAGCGGATCTAGCCAAAAACATTCAGTACTTC
d_gene: .; v_gene: TRBV29-1; j_gene: TRBJ2-5; abundance: .; CDR3aa: CSVEDPQGQETQYF; CDR3nt: TGCAGCGTTGAAGATCCTCAGGGCCAAGAGACCCAGTACTTC
d_gene: .; v_gene: TRBV21-1; j_gene: TRBJ2-4; abundance: .; CDR3aa: CASSKVGTGIWQYF; CDR3nt: .
d_gene: TRBD1; v_gene: TRBV3-1; j_gene: TRBJ1-6; abundance: .; CDR3aa: CASSTRDRDSPLHF; CDR3nt: TGTGCCAGCAGCACTCGGGACAGGGATTCACCCCTCCACTTT
d_gene: TRBD2; v_gene: TRBV5-4; j_gene: TRBJ2-5; abundance: .; CDR3aa: CASSLRGEGETQYF; CDR3nt: TGTGCCAGCAGCCTTCGGGGGGAGGGAGAGACCCAGTACTTC
d_gene: TRBD1; v_gene: TRBV20-1; j_gene: TRBJ2-3; abundance: .; CDR3aa: CSARSRDRFTDTQYF; CDR3nt: TGCAGTGCTAGATCCCGGGACAGGTTCACAGATACGCAGTATTTT
d_gene: .; v_gene: TRBV2; j_gene: TRBJ1-2; abundance: once; CDR3aa: CASSDSGEYGYTF; CDR3nt: TGTGCCAGCAGTGACAGCGGGGAGTATGGCTACACCTTC
d_gene: .; v_gene: TRBV30; j_gene: TRBJ1-6; abundance: .; CDR3aa: CAWSPHQLGGNSPLHF; CDR3nt: TGTGCCTGGAGTCCACACCAGTTGGGGGGTAATTCACCCCTCCACTTT
d_gene: TRBD2; v_gene: TRBV25-1; j_gene: TRBJ2-1; abundance: .; CDR3aa: CASSETTGAASGGAYNEQFF; CDR3nt: TGTGCCAGCAGTGAAACTACAGGGGCGGCTAGCGGGGGGGCCTACAATGAGCAGTTCTTC
d_gene: .; v_gene: TRBV6-5; j_gene: TRBJ1-5; abundance: .; CDR3aa: CASGESDQPQHF; CDR3nt: TGTGCCAGCGGAGAATCCGATCAGCCCCAGCATTTT
d_gene: .; v_gene: TRBV27; j_gene: TRBJ1-5; abundance: .; CDR3aa: CASSAETPKNQPQHF; CDR3nt: TGTGCCAGCAGTGCGGAAACCCCCAAAAATCAGCCCCAGCATTTT
d_gene: .; v_gene: TRBV3-1; j_gene: TRBJ2-4; abundance: .; CDR3aa: CASSQGGHQGGNIQYF; CDR3nt: TGTGCCAGCAGCCAAGGGGGCCATCAGGGAGGAAACATTCAGTACTTC
d_gene: .; v_gene: TRBV9; j_gene: TRBJ2-3; abundance: .; CDR3aa: CASSVGNGGGTDTQYF; CDR3nt: TGTGCCAGCAGCGTAGGGAACGGGGGAGGTACAGATACGCAGTATTTT
d_gene: .; v_gene: TRBV27; j_gene: TRBJ2-3; abundance: .; CDR3aa: CASRRTDTQYF; CDR3nt: TGTGCCAGCAGGCGGACAGATACGCAGTATTTT
d_gene: TRBD2; v_gene: TRBV20-1; j_gene: TRBJ2-1; abundance: .; CDR3aa: CSARSGGHGDEQFF; CDR3nt: TGCAGTGCTAGGTCGGGGGGGCATGGGGATGAGCAGTTCTTC
d_gene: .; v_gene: TRBV6-5; j_gene: TRBJ1-2; abundance: .; CDR3aa: CASKAANYGYTF; CDR3nt: TGTGCCAGCAAGGCAGCTAACTATGGCTACACCTTC
d_gene: .; v_gene: TRBV11-2; j_gene: TRBJ1-1; abundance: .; CDR3aa: CASRLMGNTEAFF; CDR3nt: TGTGCCAGCAGATTAATGGGGAACACTGAAGCTTTCTTT
d_gene: .; v_gene: TRBV20-1; j_gene: TRBJ1-2; abundance: .; CDR3aa: CSATRSNYGYTF; CDR3nt: TGCAGTGCTACAAGGAGTAACTATGGCTACACCTTC
d_gene: .; v_gene: TRBV20-1; j_gene: TRBJ1-2; abundance: .; CDR3aa: CSARVGTVSYGYTF; CDR3nt: TGCAGTGCTAGAGTGGGGACCGTCAGCTATGGCTACACCTTC
d_gene: TRBD1; v_gene: TRBV25-1; j_gene: TRBJ2-1; abundance: few; CDR3aa: CASSRQGSYNEQFF; CDR3nt: TGTGCCAGCAGTAGACAGGGGTCCTACAATGAGCAGTTCTTC
d_gene: .; v_gene: TRBV15; j_gene: TRBJ2-1; abundance: .; CDR3aa: CATSRDVAEQFF; CDR3nt: TGTGCCACCAGCAGGGACGTAGCTGAGCAGTTCTTC